The clone carrying this T cell receptor beta chain was detected many times. Its matching antigen is unknown. Absent ophthalmopathy progression within 18 months defined stable Graves' hyperthyroidism. The data stem from a study of T cells in Graves' hyperthyroidism and ophthalmopathy. Study conclusions and caveats: A 13 V-J signature model discriminated ophthalmopathy versus stable hyperthyroidism. The majority of expanded thyroid clonotypes above 0.001 also appeared in blood.

Germline V gene lookup returns CDR1 ENHRY and CDR2 SYGVKD. Trimming at V came to 3 bases and at J to 5 bases, leaving 9 bases not matched to a gene. The CDR3 has 16 amino acids. TCR beta CDR3 regions were amplified from RNA. During a first-round RT-PCR of the TCR CDR3, the HTBI primer set was used. Via MiXCR, TCRdb re-called the multiplex PCR reads, giving one row per CDR3 protein. The table has around 440,000 distinct CDR3 sequences, around 16% seen once. Sequenced sample: blood. This receptor was obtained from a woman in her late teens or twenties with Graves' hyperthyroidism. This sequence joins TRBV10-3 and TRBJ2-1; 8 positions match TRBD2. The CDR3 is CAISDGTGGGNNEQFF. CDR3 in DNA: TGTGCCATCAGTGATGGAACGGGGGGGGGGAACAATGAGCAGTTCTTC.